Below, 14 T cell receptor beta chains from the same sample are listed, as sequenced in a study of T cell responses to AZD1222 COVID-19 vaccine. Clones were read by immunoSEQ multiplex PCR, and TCRdb kept only the in-frame ones, dropping some. The data show under 150,000 clones, roughly 91% seen once. Here the sequenced sample was peripheral blood, taken 28 days after the second AZD1222 dose. The receptors derive from an adult who received the AZD1222 COVID-19 vaccine.

The J gene is TRBJ2-3, the V gene TRBV5-4, with 7 bases matching TRBD2. Trimming at V came to 0 bases and at J to 11 bases, leaving 6 bases not matched to a gene. The CDR3 runs to 13 residues. CDR1 SGHNT and CDR2 YYREEE come from the germline V gene (reference sequence). CDR3 residues: CASSLAELAKQYF. The CDR3 DNA reads TGTGCCAGCAGCTTGGCCGAACTAGCGAAGCAGTATTTT.

The V call is TRBV2, the J call TRBJ1-4; D possibly corresponds to TRBD1 (6 bases). This CDR3 region has 12 residues. CDR1 and CDR2 (germline): SNHLY, FYNNEI. V shed 6 bases and J shed 6 bases, with 8 bases lying between them. The CDR3 spells CASSWTDEKLFF. As DNA, the CDR3 is TGTGCCAGCAGCTGGACAGATGAAAAACTGTTTTTT.

V and J are TRBV21-1 and TRBJ2-2; TRBD1, the D gene given by the table, was not confirmed from the DNA. TRBV21-1 constitutes a pseudogene. This CDR3 has 16 amino acids. CDR3 bases: TGTGCCAGCAGCCGATGGACAGGGGAGACTTTGGGGGAGCTGTTTTTT. It translates to CASSRWTGETLGELFF.

V and J are TRBV11-2 and TRBJ2-1, with D uncertain. This CDR3 region has 13 residues. The germline V gene encodes CDR1 SGHAT and CDR2 FQNNGV. Trimming removed 5 bases from V and 12 bases from J, with 17 bases in between. In DNA form, the CDR3 reads TGTGCCAGCAGCCACGGGCCCTCAGATGGGCAGTTCTTC. The encoded protein is CASSHGPSDGQFF.

This chain connects TRBV2 to TRBJ1-4; D ambiguous. Deletions cut 5 bases from V and 0 bases from J, with 10 bases between. This CDR3 has 15 residues. Germline CDR1 SNHLY, CDR2 FYNNEI. The CDR3 protein is CASSRRQATNEKLFF. In DNA form, the CDR3 reads TGTGCCAGCAGTCGTCGGCAGGCAACTAATGAAAAACTGTTTTTT.

The chain recombines TRBV7-9 with TRBJ1-2, with 7 bases identical to TRBD1. Trimming took 5 bases from V and 8 from J; bases not matched to a gene: 11. The CDR3 totals 14 residues. Germline CDR1 reads SEHNR; CDR2 reads FQNEAQ (reference sequence). The CDR3 sequence is CASSETGYGTGYTF. The CDR3 coding sequence is TGTGCCAGCAGCGAGACAGGGTACGGTACGGGCTACACCTTC.

The CDR3 reads CASSQEWGGLTDTQYF. In DNA, the CDR3 is TGTGCCAGCAGCCAAGAATGGGGGGGCCTGACAGATACGCAGTATTTT. The chain combines TRBV3-1 (or the pseudogene TRBV3-2) with TRBJ2-3; tentative D call: TRBD2 (7 bases). CDR3 length: 16 amino acids. V was trimmed by 0 bases and J by 3 bases, leaving 13 bases between them. Germline CDR1 is LGHDT and CDR2 is YNNKEL (reference sequence).

V usage is TRBV27 and J usage is TRBJ1-6, with 8 bases that match TRBD1. Germline CDR1 reads MNHEY; CDR2 reads SMNVEV (reference sequence). The CDR3 extends over 13 amino acids. Trimming cost V 10 bases and J 10 bases; bases outside gene matches: 9. The CDR3: CATRQGSSSPLHF. The DNA for the CDR3 is TGTGCCACCCGACAGGGGAGTAGCTCACCCCTCCACTTT.

This chain joins TRBV19 and TRBJ1-5; the D gene is possibly TRBD1 (5 bases). The CDR3 runs to 14 residues. V was clipped by 6 bases and J by 9 bases, with 18 bases between them. Germline CDR1 LNHDA, CDR2 SQIVND (reference sequence). The CDR3 region is CASSHPGGGRPQHF. The CDR3 coding sequence is TGTGCCAGTAGCCACCCGGGGGGGGGACGGCCCCAGCATTTT.

The chain is built from TRBV7-3 and TRBJ2-1; the match to TRBD1 covers 11 bases. Germline loops: CDR1 SGHTA, CDR2 FQGTGA. This CDR3 has 16 amino acids. The junction had 3 bases not matched to a gene; V was cut back by 4 bases and J by 1 base. The chain's CDR3 is CASSSGTGGSYNEQFF. CDR3 nucleotide sequence: TGTGCCAGCAGCTCCGGGACAGGGGGGTCCTACAATGAGCAGTTCTTC.

This clone was recorded once. The CDR3 region has the DNA TGCAGCGTCGAGGACAGGAGGAACACTGAAGCTTTCTTT. It specifies CSVEDRRNTEAFF. The gene calls are TRBV29-1 and TRBJ1-1, with 7 nucleotides matching TRBD1. Germline V gives CDR1 SQVTM, CDR2 ANQGSEA. The CDR3 is made up of 13 amino acids. The V gene end was trimmed by 6 bases and the J gene end by 1 base; junction bases not matched to a gene: 5.

The genes are TRBV5-5 and TRBJ1-5; D is undetermined. V lost 2 bases and J 5 bases, leaving 8 bases between the germline ends. CDR3 length equals 13 residues. Germline V gene lookup returns CDR1 SGHKS and CDR2 YYEKEE (reference sequence). The DNA for the CDR3 is TGTGCCAGCAGCTTAGACGTGGATCAGCCCCAGCATTTT. The encoded protein is CASSLDVDQPQHF. The full variable domain, in which reference TRBV5-5 and TRBJ1-5 provide the parts outside the CDR3, is DAGVTQSPTHLIKTRGQQVTLRCSPISGHKSVSWYQQVLGQGPQFIFQYYEKEERGRGNFPDRFSARQFPNYSSELNVNALLLGDSALYLCASSLDVDQPQHFGDGTRLSIL.

This sequence joins TRBV6-5 and TRBJ1-1, with D perhaps matching TRBD1 (6 bases). Between the trimmed V and J ends, which lost 8 bases and 4 bases, there was a span of 14 bases. The CDR3 runs to 13 residues. Germline assignment: CDR1 MNHEY and CDR2 SVGAGI. This chain's CDR3 is CASEDSPGTEAFF. CDR3 nucleotide sequence: TGTGCCAGCGAGGACAGTCCGGGCACTGAAGCTTTCTTT.

This chain connects TRBV2 to TRBJ1-5, with 8 bases aligning to TRBD1. Germline V gives CDR1 SNHLY, CDR2 FYNNEI. J gave up 3 bases and V 7 bases, and 8 bases lay outside the gene matches. The CDR3 runs to 15 residues. The CDR3 bases are TGTGCCAGCAAAGGACAGGGCGTTAACAATCAGCCCCAGCATTTT. It encodes CASKGQGVNNQPQHF.